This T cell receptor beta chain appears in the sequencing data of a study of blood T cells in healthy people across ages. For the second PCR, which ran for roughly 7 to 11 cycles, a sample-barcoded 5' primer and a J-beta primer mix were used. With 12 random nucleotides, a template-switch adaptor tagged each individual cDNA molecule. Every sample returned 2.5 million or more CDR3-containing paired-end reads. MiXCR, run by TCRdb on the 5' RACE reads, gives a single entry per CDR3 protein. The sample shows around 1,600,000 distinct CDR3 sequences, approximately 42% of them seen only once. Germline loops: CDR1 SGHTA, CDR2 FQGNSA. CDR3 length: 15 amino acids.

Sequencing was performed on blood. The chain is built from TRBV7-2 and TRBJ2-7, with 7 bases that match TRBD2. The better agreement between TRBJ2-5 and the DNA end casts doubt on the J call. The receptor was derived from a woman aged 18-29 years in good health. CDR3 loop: CASKLLASVIETQYF. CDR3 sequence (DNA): TGTGCCAGCAAACTACTAGCGTCCGTAATCGAGACCCAGTACTTC.